The 23 T cell receptor beta chains given below trace back to one sample, sequenced in a study of chemoradiotherapy in HPV16-positive cancers. Method: immunoSEQ multiplex PCR; TCRdb's copy keeps in-frame clones and lacks some. The sample holds tens of thousands of clones, about 90% seen once. This specimen consisted of blood, obtained from a patient who underwent chemoradiotherapy. Source of these receptors: a human donor with HPV-associated anogenital cancer.

This chain uses TRBV27 with TRBJ2-7; 8 bases map to TRBD2. The germline V gene encodes CDR1 MNHEY and CDR2 SMNVEV (reference sequence). V shed 6 bases and J 6 bases; nucleotides not matched to a gene: 13. The length of the CDR3 is 15 residues. CDR3: CASRRLAGVASEQYF. CDR3 DNA sequence: TGTGCCAGCAGGAGGCTAGCGGGCGTAGCGTCCGAGCAGTACTTC.

The chain combines TRBV11-2 with TRBJ2-3; 13 positions match TRBD2. In germline, CDR1 is SGHAT, CDR2 FQNNGV. Trimming removed 4 bases from V and 6 bases from J; junction bases left unmatched: 13. This CDR3 is built from 18 residues. The CDR3: CASSYPARTSGSLDTQYF. CDR3 in DNA: TGTGCCAGCAGCTACCCAGCTAGGACTAGCGGGAGTTTGGATACGCAGTATTTT.

The rearrangement joins TRBV6-1 to TRBJ2-1, with 8 nucleotides matching TRBD1. The CDR3 is 14 residues long. Per germline, CDR1 MNHNS and CDR2 SASEGT. Unmatched junction bases numbered 5, after V lost 6 bases and J lost 4 bases. DNA for the CDR3: TGTGCCAGCAGGGACAGGGACGTATACAATGAGCAGTTCTTC. Residues: CASRDRDVYNEQFF.

This rearrangement joins TRBV6-1 to TRBJ1-2, with D uncertain. Per germline, CDR1 MNHNS and CDR2 SASEGT. This CDR3 is built from 15 residues. V gave up 3 bases and J gave up 2 bases, with 13 bases separating them. CDR3 amino acids: CASSDTLKLNYGYTF. In nucleotides, the CDR3 is TGTGCCAGCAGTGACACCCTGAAACTCAACTATGGCTACACCTTC.

The chain combines TRBV4-1 with TRBJ1-1; 9 bases map to TRBD1. Trimming at V came to 2 bases and at J to 4 bases, leaving 5 bases not matched to a gene. Germline V CDR1 and CDR2: MGHRA, YSYEKL. This CDR3 region has 15 residues. CDR3 region: CASSQPDRGSTEAFF. The DNA for the CDR3 is TGCGCCAGCAGCCAACCAGACAGGGGGAGCACTGAAGCTTTCTTT.

This chain joins TRBV28 and TRBJ1-2; no reliable D call. The CDR3 extends over 14 amino acids. Per germline, CDR1 MDHEN and CDR2 SYDVKM. V lost 4 bases and J 3 bases, leaving 12 bases between the germline ends. The CDR3: CASSYERHYYGYTF. The CDR3 nucleotides read TGTGCCAGCAGTTACGAACGTCACTACTATGGCTACACCTTC.

This chain uses TRBV6-1 with TRBJ2-7; TRBD1 matches 7 bases. Per germline, CDR1 MNHNS and CDR2 SASEGT. V shed 2 bases, J shed 3 bases, and the junction held 10 bases outside the gene matches. CDR3 size: 16 residues. This chain's CDR3 is CASSELGTAADYEQYF. CDR3 coding DNA: TGTGCCAGCAGTGAATTGGGGACAGCGGCCGACTACGAGCAGTACTTC.

V is TRBV7-6 and J is TRBJ1-4; D is ambiguous. V was trimmed by 5 bases and J by 5 bases, leaving 6 bases between them. CDR3 length equals 12 residues. The V gene's germline CDR1 is SGHVS and CDR2 FNYEAQ. The CDR3 spells CASSRLNEKLFF. The CDR3, as DNA: TGTGCCAGCAGCCGATTAAATGAAAAACTGTTTTTT.

The chain employs TRBV6-1 and TRBJ1-5; D not certain. Trimming cost V 8 bases and J 0 bases, with 14 bases left between them. The CDR3 is 15 residues long. Germline-derived CDR1 and CDR2 are MNHNS and SASEGT. Written as DNA, the CDR3 is TGTGCCAGCTCGAGAGAAGGAAATAGCAATCAGCCCCAGCATTTT. Translation: CASSREGNSNQPQHF.

The chain couples TRBV7-3 to TRBJ2-1, with D unresolved. V shed 6 bases and J shed 5 bases, with 8 bases lying between them. CDR3 length equals 12 residues. CDR1 and CDR2 from the germline V gene are SGHTA and FQGTGA. The chain's CDR3 is CASSLYDNEQFF. The CDR3 region has the DNA TGTGCCAGCAGTCTCTACGACAATGAGCAGTTCTTC.

The chain is built from TRBV28 and TRBJ2-7, with D perhaps matching TRBD1 (5 bases). CDR1 MDHEN and CDR2 SYDVKM come from the germline V gene. Trimming removed 6 bases from V and 1 base from J, with 22 bases in between. CDR3 length: 17 residues. The DNA for the CDR3 is TGTGCCAGCAGAATGAACCCAGGGCGCCAGAGGTCCTACGAGCAGTACTTC. It is translated as CASRMNPGRQRSYEQYF. Complete variable domain (other parts from reference TRBV28 and TRBJ2-7): DVKVTQSSRYLVKRTGEKVFLECVQDMDHENMFWYRQDPGLGLRLIYFSYDVKMKEKGDIPEGYSVSREKKERFSLILESASTNQTSMYLCASRMNPGRQRSYEQYFGPGTRLTVT.

The chain links TRBV13 to TRBJ1-2; D is possibly TRBD1 (6 bases). The CDR3 covers 14 residues. Germline lookup yields CDR1 PRHDT and CDR2 FYEKMQ (reference sequence). V lost 3 bases to trimming and J lost 5 bases, with 13 bases between them. The CDR3 spells CASSFRQDPYGYTF. CDR3 DNA: TGTGCCAGCAGCTTCAGACAGGATCCTTATGGCTACACCTTC.

CDR3 nucleotide sequence: TGTGCCAGCAGTGAGGTGCTCCCGTTGAACACTGAAGCTTTCTTT. Translation gives CASSEVLPLNTEAFF. V is TRBV6-1 and J is TRBJ1-1; D is undetermined. With 3 bases removed from V and 0 bases from J, the gap between germline ends came to 11 bases. Germline V gives CDR1 MNHNS, CDR2 SASEGT. This CDR3 is 15 amino acids long.

J is TRBJ2-2 and V is TRBV10-2, with D perhaps being TRBD1 or TRBD2 (5 bases each). V lost 3 bases to trimming and J lost 2 bases, with 16 bases between them. CDR1 is WSHSY and CDR2 is SAAADI in the germline V gene. CDR3 length: 17 residues. The CDR3 here is CASSEESRDLNTGELFF. The DNA of the CDR3 is TGCGCCAGCAGTGAAGAGAGTCGGGACCTTAACACCGGGGAGCTGTTTTTT.

The CDR3 sequence: CAHGRGGERMNTEAFF. For the CDR3, the DNA is TGTGCCCATGGTAGGGGGGGCGAAAGAATGAACACTGAAGCTTTCTTT. This chain connects TRBV11-3 to TRBJ1-1; D might be TRBD1 (6 bases). This CDR3 contains 16 residues. Trimming took 11 bases from V and 0 from J, leaving 22 bases between them. Germline CDR1 is SGHNT and CDR2 is YENEEA.

This clone was seen once. The chain employs TRBV7-9 and TRBJ1-2; the D is unclear. Germline V gives CDR1 SEHNR, CDR2 FQNEAQ (reference sequence). V shed 3 bases and J shed 8 bases, with 13 bases lying between them. CDR3 length equals 13 residues. CDR3 residues: CASSFPQERGYTF. The CDR3 bases are TGTGCCAGCAGCTTTCCCCAGGAACGAGGCTACACCTTC.

The CDR3 here is CAIRPGQGPQETQYF. The CDR3 nucleotides read TGTGCCATCAGGCCGGGACAGGGTCCACAAGAGACCCAGTACTTC. The V and J genes are TRBV10-3 and TRBJ2-5; 9 nucleotides agree with TRBD1. Germline V lookup: CDR1 ENHRY, CDR2 SYGVKD. With 6 bases clipped from V and 2 bases from J, the junction kept 7 bases outside the gene matches. The CDR3 spans 15 residues.

The chain has TRBV30 and TRBJ2-7; the match to TRBD2 covers 12 bases. This CDR3 region has 19 residues. Looked up from germline, CDR1 is GTSNPN and CDR2 is SVGIG (reference sequence). V was clipped by 1 base and J by 6 bases; unmatched bases: 19. CDR3 DNA sequence: TGTGCCTGGAGTGCTTACGTCACTAGCGGGGGGCCCTATGTTCCCGAGCAGTACTTC. This translates into CAWSAYVTSGGPYVPEQYF.

This clone was counted a few times. The chain couples TRBV7-6 to TRBJ1-3; 7 nucleotides match TRBD1. Germline V gene data show CDR1 as SGHVS and CDR2 as FNYEAQ. V lost 5 bases and J lost 0; bases outside the gene matches: 4. The CDR3 is made up of 15 amino acids. The CDR3 DNA follows: TGTGCCAGCAGCACGGGACAGAACTCTGGAAACACCATATATTTT. It codes for CASSTGQNSGNTIYF.

V and J are TRBV2 and TRBJ2-7, with 8 bases identical to TRBD1. This CDR3 has 12 residues. The germline gives CDR1 SNHLY, CDR2 FYNNEI. V gave up 6 bases and J gave up 6 bases; unmatched junction bases: 4. CDR3 amino acids: CASSGTGGEQYF. CDR3 coding DNA: TGTGCCAGCAGCGGCACAGGGGGCGAGCAGTACTTC.

This clone was recorded only once. V gene TRBV6-5 combines with J gene TRBJ2-3; tentatively, D is TRBD1 or TRBD2 (5 bases each). V dropped 6 bases and J dropped 4 bases, with 11 bases sitting between them. Germline V lookup: CDR1 MNHEY, CDR2 SVGAGI. The CDR3 is 13 residues long. The CDR3 DNA is TGTGCCAGCAGACAACTAGGGGCAGATACGCAGTATTTT. This codes for CASRQLGADTQYF.

The genes are TRBV11-1 and TRBJ2-7; TRBD1 is a possible D gene (8 bases). Germline CDR1 and CDR2: SGHAT and FQDESV (reference sequence). The CDR3 contains 15 residues. The V and J ends lost 5 bases and 1 base respectively, with 15 bases between them. The CDR3 DNA reads as TGTGCCAGCAGCCGGACAGGGCGGGGGTCCTACGAGCAGTACTTC. This gives the protein CASSRTGRGSYEQYF.

V gene TRBV27 combines with J gene TRBJ1-1; D gene ambiguous. Germline V gene lookup returns CDR1 MNHEY and CDR2 SMNVEV (reference sequence). With 4 bases removed from V and 0 bases from J, the gap between germline ends came to 9 bases. The CDR3 has 14 amino acids. CDR3 bases: TGTGCCAGCAGTTCTACAGCCTTGAACACTGAAGCTTTCTTT. Translating it yields CASSSTALNTEAFF.